The 26 T cell receptor beta chains reported below all come from one sample, sequenced in a study of blood T cell repertoires in COVID-19 (dated by TCRdb to 2018 to 2020). Library method: the immunoSEQ multiplex PCR assay. TCRdb carries this immuneACCESS record with in-frame sequences only. Its versions omit some clonotypes, under half of them owing to an unresolved V gene in the studies checked, with the rest unexplained. Across this sample there are 200,000 to 250,000 clones, with around 89% seen only once. The ten largest clones take up 2% to 3% of the sample. The sample taken for sequencing was peripheral blood. These receptors were obtained from a man aged 25 to 45 with COVID-19, enrolled during active disease.

The chain has TRBV7-2 and TRBJ2-7; 8 bases map to TRBD2. V lost 4 bases, J lost 5 bases, and 10 bases stayed unmatched. The CDR3 spans 15 residues. Germline loops: CDR1 SGHTA, CDR2 FQGNSA. The CDR3 nucleotides read TGTGCCAGCAGCTCGCCGGGACTAGATACCCACGAGCAGTACTTC. Its translation is CASSSPGLDTHEQYF.

J is TRBJ2-2 and V is TRBV5-1; D remains unclear. The V gene's germline CDR1 is SGHRS and CDR2 YFSETQ. This CDR3 is built from 15 residues. Trimming removed 0 bases at V and 0 bases at J, with 6 bases between. The CDR3: CASSLGTPNTGELFF. CDR3 in DNA: TGCGCCAGCAGCTTGGGAACACCGAACACCGGGGAGCTGTTTTTT.

V gene TRBV10-3 combines with J gene TRBJ2-5; D is possibly TRBD1 (6 bases). Germline V lookup: CDR1 ENHRY, CDR2 SYGVKD. Trimming cost V 3 bases and J 4 bases, with 15 bases left between them. The CDR3 contains 15 residues. Here the CDR3 reads CAISDYRDGGETQYF. CDR3 DNA sequence: TGTGCCATCAGTGACTACAGGGACGGTGGAGAGACCCAGTACTTC.

This clone was counted once. CDR3 DNA: TGTGCCAGCAGTACAGGGACAGGGGGAGATCAGCCCCAGCATTTT. Encoded protein: CASSTGTGGDQPQHF. The chain uses TRBV6-5 and TRBJ1-5; 11 positions agree with TRBD1. Germline CDR1 is MNHEY and CDR2 is SVGAGI. Trimming cost V 5 bases and J 5 bases; bases outside gene matches: 5. The CDR3 is 15 amino acids.

This chain links TRBV5-4 with TRBJ2-1; D is uncertain. Between the trimmed V and J ends, which lost 2 bases and 6 bases, there was a span of 12 bases. Germline CDR1 and CDR2: SGHNT and YYREEE (reference sequence). CDR3 length equals 14 residues. The CDR3 spells CASSFHEAFNEQFF. The DNA for the CDR3 is TGTGCCAGCAGCTTCCACGAGGCATTCAATGAGCAGTTCTTC.

A single count supports this clone. CDR3 DNA: TGTGCCAGCAGCCTCCAGACAGGGGGCAGTGAGCAGTTCTTC. It is translated as CASSLQTGGSEQFF. J is TRBJ2-1 and V is TRBV11-3, with 10 positions matching TRBD1. CDR1 SGHNT and CDR2 YENEEA come from the germline V gene. The CDR3 is 14 residues long. With 5 bases clipped from V and 9 bases from J, the junction kept 7 bases outside the gene matches.

The chain carries TRBV24-1 and TRBJ1-1, with TRBD1 matching 8 bases. The CDR3 is 15 residues long. Germline V gene lookup returns CDR1 KGHDR and CDR2 SFDVKD. Trimming cost V 4 bases and J 1 base; bases outside gene matches: 4. CDR3 amino acids: CATSDNGQGNTEAFF. The CDR3, as DNA: TGTGCCACCAGTGACAACGGACAGGGGAACACTGAAGCTTTCTTT.

The chain couples TRBV3-1 (or the pseudogene TRBV3-2) to TRBJ2-1; 14 bases match TRBD2. The CDR3 contains 18 residues. After removal of 8 bases from V and 3 bases from J, the junction contained 12 bases not matched to a gene. The germline V gene has CDR1 LGHDT and CDR2 YNNKEL (reference sequence). CDR3 nucleotide sequence: TGTGCCAGCGGGGGGAAGGGACTAGCGGGAGATGGCTACAATGAGCAGTTCTTC. Protein: CASGGKGLAGDGYNEQFF.

In this sample, this clone turned up many times. The gene calls are TRBV6-2 or TRBV6-3 and TRBJ2-7; 9 positions agree with TRBD2. This CDR3 is built from 15 residues. After removal of 2 bases from V and 3 bases from J, the junction contained 5 bases not matched to a gene. Germline CDR1 reads MNHEY; CDR2 reads SVGEGT. CDR3 loop: CASSYKREAGYEQYF. In nucleotides, the CDR3 is TGTGCCAGCAGTTACAAGCGGGAGGCTGGCTACGAGCAGTACTTC.

This sequence joins TRBV5-1 and TRBJ2-3; D is uncertain. Germline CDR1 SGHRS, CDR2 YFSETQ. The V end was cut by 3 bases, the J end by 0 bases, with 14 bases between. The CDR3 is 16 amino acids. The CDR3 sequence: CASSSVGSPSTDTQYF. The CDR3 nucleotides are TGCGCCAGCAGCTCGGTCGGTAGCCCTAGCACAGATACGCAGTATTTT. Based on the CDR3 plus reference TRBV5-1 and TRBJ2-3, the full variable domain is KAGVTQTPRYLIKTRGQQVTLSCSPISGHRSVSWYQQTPGQGLQFLFEYFSETQRNKGNFPGRFSGRQFSNSRSEMNVSTLELGDSALYLCASSSVGSPSTDTQYFGPGTRLTVL.

The CDR3 loop is CAITSPGQGGNTGELFF. CDR3 DNA sequence: TGTGCCATCACCTCTCCGGGACAAGGGGGGAACACCGGGGAGCTGTTTTTT. The gene calls are TRBV10-3 and TRBJ2-2, with D possibly being TRBD1 (6 bases). This CDR3 contains 17 residues. V lost 7 bases and J 1 base, leaving 19 bases between the germline ends. The germline CDR1 and CDR2 sequences are ENHRY and SYGVKD.

The chain joins TRBV9 to TRBJ2-7; 8 bases are a match to TRBD1. The CDR3 runs to 14 residues. CDR1 and CDR2 from the germline V gene are SGDLS and YYNGEE. V trimming: 2 bases; J trimming: 6 bases; junction bases outside the gene matches: 7. CDR3 DNA sequence: TGTGCCAGCAGCGTCCATGGACAGGGCCGCGAGCAGTACTTC. It yields the protein CASSVHGQGREQYF.

V gene TRBV9 combines with J gene TRBJ1-2; 8 nucleotides match TRBD1. This CDR3 spans 17 amino acids. CDR1 is SGDLS, CDR2 YYNGEE, per germline. Germline trimming cut 0 bases from V and 4 bases from J; bases unmatched to any gene: 11. The CDR3 region is CASSVDTRGQGGYGYTF. DNA of the CDR3: TGTGCCAGCAGCGTAGACACCCGAGGACAGGGAGGCTATGGCTACACCTTC.

V gene TRBV10-3 combines with J gene TRBJ1-1; D gene ambiguous. V lost 7 bases, J lost 5 bases, and 20 bases lay in between. The CDR3 runs to 15 residues. The germline V gene encodes CDR1 ENHRY and CDR2 SYGVKD. This CDR3 is CAITRERYGPTEAFF. CDR3 sequence (DNA): TGTGCCATCACTCGGGAGCGCTACGGGCCGACTGAAGCTTTCTTT.

The chain carries TRBV7-8 and TRBJ1-5, with a weak D call TRBD1 (6 bases). V was clipped by 10 bases and J by 1 base, with 17 bases between them. The CDR3 has 15 residues. Germline lookup yields CDR1 SGHVS and CDR2 FQNEAQ. CDR3 nucleotide sequence: TGTGCCACCCTACTCGGGGGGGCGAGCAATCAGCCCCAGCATTTT. Translated: CATLLGGASNQPQHF.

This clone was counted once. The chain recombines TRBV5-6 with TRBJ2-1; possible D gene TRBD1, 6 bases. Germline assignment: CDR1 SGHDT and CDR2 YYEEEE. The ends were cut back, 3 bases at V and 4 bases at J, with 14 bases in the middle. The CDR3 extends over 15 amino acids. The chain's CDR3 is CASSSTGRLYNEQFF. In DNA, the CDR3 is TGTGCCAGCAGCTCGACAGGCCGACTTTACAATGAGCAGTTCTTC.

The J gene is TRBJ1-2, the V gene TRBV27; 8 bases map to TRBD1. The J segment lost 6 bases and the V segment lost 8 bases, leaving 11 bases of the junction unmatched. The CDR3 loop spans 14 amino acids. Germline V gene data show CDR1 as MNHEY and CDR2 as SMNVEV (reference sequence). The CDR3 here is CASAPRQGFDGYTF. The CDR3 nucleotides are TGTGCCAGCGCGCCCAGACAGGGGTTTGATGGCTACACCTTC.

The chain couples TRBV25-1 to TRBJ1-6; 7 bases are a match to TRBD1. The ends lost 3 bases at V and 11 bases at J; junction bases unmatched: 7. CDR3 length: 14 residues. Germline V gene lookup returns CDR1 MGHDK and CDR2 SYGVNS. The CDR3 protein is CASSDGQASTPLHF. The DNA of the CDR3 is TGTGCCAGCAGTGACGGACAGGCCTCGACACCCCTCCACTTT.

The rearrangement joins TRBV6-5 to TRBJ1-1; D is possibly TRBD1 (5 bases). Germline V gives CDR1 MNHEY, CDR2 SVGAGI. Trimming took off 5 bases at V and 0 bases at J, with 13 bases between the two ends. The CDR3 runs 15 residues. CDR3 nucleotides: TGTGCCAGCAGTCCGGGGGAAACAGTGAACACTGAAGCTTTCTTT. Translating gives CASSPGETVNTEAFF.

The V gene is TRBV11-3, the J gene TRBJ2-3; the D gene is possibly TRBD2 (6 bases). CDR3 size: 15 residues. The germline gives CDR1 SGHNT, CDR2 YENEEA. Trimming left V 1 base short and J 0 bases short, with 8 bases between. The CDR3 region has the DNA TGTGCCAGCAGCTTAGGCGGGGCGAGCACAGATACGCAGTATTTT. Its protein is CASSLGGASTDTQYF.

This clone was seen only a few times. The genes are TRBV11-2 and TRBJ1-1, with TRBD1 as a possible D gene (5 bases). Germline V gene data show CDR1 as SGHAT and CDR2 as FQNNGV. The CDR3 is 14 residues long. V was clipped by 3 bases and J by 5 bases, with 13 bases between them. Here the CDR3 reads CASSLAGPRTEAFF. DNA of the CDR3: TGTGCCAGCAGCTTGGCGGGGCCGAGGACTGAAGCTTTCTTT.

The J gene is TRBJ1-1, the V gene TRBV5-1; 11 bases are a match to TRBD1. Germline V gene lookup returns CDR1 SGHRS and CDR2 YFSETQ. The ends lost 1 base at V and 4 bases at J; junction bases unmatched: 6. The CDR3 has 16 residues. The CDR3 nucleotides read TGCGCCAGCAGCTTGTTATCCGGGACAGGGGGCACTGAAGCTTTCTTT. Residues: CASSLLSGTGGTEAFF.

This chain connects TRBV2 to TRBJ1-1; D uncertain. Germline V gives CDR1 SNHLY, CDR2 FYNNEI. CDR3 size: 13 residues. Trimming cost V 4 bases and J 6 bases, with 12 bases left between them. In DNA, the CDR3 is TGTGCCAGCAGTGGAGGACTCTTCCCTGAAGCTTTCTTT. This encodes CASSGGLFPEAFF.

The chain joins TRBV4-1 to TRBJ2-3; a possible D gene is TRBD1 (6 bases). Germline loops: CDR1 MGHRA, CDR2 YSYEKL. V was pared by 3 bases and J by 0 bases, with 16 bases between. The CDR3 runs 17 residues. The CDR3 sequence: CASSQRPGQGSTDTQYF. CDR3 nucleotides: TGCGCCAGCAGCCAGCGACCGGGGCAGGGGAGCACAGATACGCAGTATTTT.

The V call is TRBV7-3, the J call TRBJ2-3, with 11 bases fitting TRBD2. The CDR3 spans 15 residues. The J segment lost 2 bases and the V segment lost 5 bases, leaving 3 bases of the junction unmatched. Germline V lookup: CDR1 SGHTA, CDR2 FQGTGA. CDR3 amino acids: CASSVSGRATDTQYF. CDR3 bases: TGTGCCAGCAGCGTTAGCGGGAGGGCCACAGATACGCAGTATTTT.

The chain couples TRBV18 to TRBJ1-5; D is unresolved. This CDR3 has 13 amino acids. CDR1 is KGHSH and CDR2 is LQKENI in the germline V gene. Trimming stripped 2 bases from V and 6 bases from J, with 8 bases between. For the CDR3, the DNA is TGTGCCAGCTCACCAGGGGAGGGTCAGCCCCAGCATTTT. Encoded protein: CASSPGEGQPQHF. Complete variable domain (other parts from reference TRBV18 and TRBJ1-5): NAGVMQNPRHLVRRRGQEARLRCSPMKGHSHVYWYRQLPEEGLKFMVYLQKENIIDESGMPKERFSAEFPKEGPSILRIQQVVRGDSAAYFCASSPGEGQPQHFGDGTRLSIL.